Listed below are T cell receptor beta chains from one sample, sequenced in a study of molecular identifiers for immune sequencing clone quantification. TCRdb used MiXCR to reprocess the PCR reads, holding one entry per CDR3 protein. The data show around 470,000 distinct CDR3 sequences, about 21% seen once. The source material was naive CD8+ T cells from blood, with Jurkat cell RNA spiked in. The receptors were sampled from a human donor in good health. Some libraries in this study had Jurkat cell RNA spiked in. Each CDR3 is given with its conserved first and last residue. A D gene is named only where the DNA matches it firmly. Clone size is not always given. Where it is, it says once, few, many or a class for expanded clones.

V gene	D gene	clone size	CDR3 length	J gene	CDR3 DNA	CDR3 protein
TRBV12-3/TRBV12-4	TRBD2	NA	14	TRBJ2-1	TGTGCCAGCAGCCGAGCGGGAGGGTACAATGAGCAGTTCTTC	CASSRAGGYNEQFF
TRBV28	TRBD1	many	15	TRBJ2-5	TGTGCCAGCAGTTTCTTGGACAGGGGCCAAGAGACCCAGTACTTC	CASSFLDRGQETQYF
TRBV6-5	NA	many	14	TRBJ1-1	TGTGCCAGCAGTTACTCGATATCGGGCACTGAAGCTTTCTTT	CASSYSISGTEAFF
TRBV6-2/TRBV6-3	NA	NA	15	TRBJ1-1	TGTGCCAGCAGTTACTTGGGGCACCTGAACACTGAAGCTTTCTTT	CASSYLGHLNTEAFF
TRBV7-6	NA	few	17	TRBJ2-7	TGTGCCAGCAGCCCCCATTTTGGAGGGGAAGTTTCCTACGAGCAGTACTTC	CASSPHFGGEVSYEQYF
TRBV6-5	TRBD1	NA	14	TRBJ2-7	TGTGCCAGCAGCCCACAGGGGGTGGCGTACGAGCAGTACTTC	CASSPQGVAYEQYF
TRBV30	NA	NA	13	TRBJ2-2	TGTGCCTGGAACCTTCTCCCCACCGGGGAGCTGCTTTTT	CAWNLLPTGELLF
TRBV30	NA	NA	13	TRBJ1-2	TGTGCCTGGTCTCGGGACTGGGGTTATGGCTACACCTTC	CAWSRDWGYGYTF
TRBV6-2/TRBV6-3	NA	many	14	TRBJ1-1	TGTGCCAGCAGTTACTACGGAATGAACACTGAAGCTTTCTTT	CASSYYGMNTEAFF
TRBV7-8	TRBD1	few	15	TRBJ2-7	TGTGCCAGCAGCTATACAGGGGGCATTTACGACGAGCAGTACTTC	CASSYTGGIYDEQYF
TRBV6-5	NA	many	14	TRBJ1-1	TGTGCCAGCAGTTACACAGGGTTGAACACTGAAGCTTTCTTT	CASSYTGLNTEAFF
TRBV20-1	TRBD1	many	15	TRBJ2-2	TGCAGTGCTAGAGCAAGGACAGGGCTCGACGGGGAGCTGTTTTTT	CSARARTGLDGELFF
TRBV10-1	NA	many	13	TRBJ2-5	TGCGCCAGCAGTGAAGGGGGGCAAGAGACCCAGTACTTC	CASSEGGQETQYF
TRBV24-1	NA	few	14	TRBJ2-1	TGTGCCACCAGTGATTTCAGACGGAACAATGAGCAGTTCTTC	CATSDFRRNNEQFF
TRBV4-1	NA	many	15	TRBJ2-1	TGCGCCAGCAGCCAAGATGCGGTACTATACAATGAGCAGTTCTTC	CASSQDAVLYNEQFF
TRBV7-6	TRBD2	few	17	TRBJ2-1	TGTGCCAGCAGCTTAGGGGAGGGCAGGAGGCCCTACAATGAGCAGTTCTTC	CASSLGEGRRPYNEQFF
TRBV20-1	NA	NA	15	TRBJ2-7	TGCAGTGCAGGGGCGTACGGAGCGAGACGGAGGGAGCAGTACTTC	CSAGAYGARRREQYF
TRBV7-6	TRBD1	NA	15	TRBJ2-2	TGTGCCAGCAGCTTTAGCACAGGGGCGCGGGGGGAGCTGTTTTTT	CASSFSTGARGELFF
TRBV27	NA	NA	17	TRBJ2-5	TGTGCCAGCAGTTTAGGGTTAAGACCGGCAGCGTTGGAGACCCAGTACTTC	CASSLGLRPAALETQYF
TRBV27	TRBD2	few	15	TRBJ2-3	TGTGCCAGCAGTTGGAGCGGGGGACTATTAGATACGCAGTATTTT	CASSWSGGLLDTQYF
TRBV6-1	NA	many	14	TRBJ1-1	TGTGCCAGCAGGTGGGGAGGGTACGACACTGAAGCTTTCTTT	CASRWGGYDTEAFF
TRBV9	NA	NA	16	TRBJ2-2	TGTGCCAGCAGCGTAGATTACACCCCGAAGACCGGGGACCTGTTTTTT	CASSVDYTPKTGDLFF
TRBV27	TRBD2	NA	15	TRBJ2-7	TGTGCCAGCAGTTTAGGCGGGGGGGACTCCTACGAGCAGTACTTC	CASSLGGGDSYEQYF